The clone carrying this TCR beta chain has a handful of counts. Its antigen is currently unknown. Primers for the PCR totalled 60 Vbeta and 13 Jbeta. TCRdb's table, derived via immunoSEQ multiplex PCR, lists solely in-frame clones and lacks some. The sample holds roughly 120,000 clones, 70% to 80% seen once. The data are from a study of cytomegalovirus exposure and HLA in healthy donors. General observations from the study: Several of the most significant clusters appeared, in a later analysis, to be linked to common viral pathogens. The study dropped some indistinguishable V segments, TRBV6-2 and TRBV6-3 among them. Earlier findings revealed that most TCR beta V segments proved productive either about 87% or about 30% of the time.

CDR3 length equals 16 residues. The V end was cut by 5 bases, the J end by 0 bases, with 15 bases between. CDR1 SGHTA and CDR2 FQGNSA come from the germline V gene. The donors comprised healthy bone marrow donors. This TCR was recovered from a woman aged 35 to 49 in good health and CMV-seropositive. The chain carries TRBV7-2 and TRBJ2-3, with D perhaps matching TRBD1 (5 bases). The sequenced sample consisted of PBMCs. The chain's CDR3 is CASSPDRAASTDTQYF. CDR3 DNA: TGTGCCAGCAGCCCTGACAGAGCAGCTAGCACAGATACGCAGTATTTT.